This TCR beta chain emerged from a study of shared clonotypes between healthy human individuals. The wider study: CD4 naive and memory got three plates each, CD8 naive two, CD8 memory one.

Repertoires were generated with immunoSEQ multiplex PCR, while TCRdb's copy carries only in-frame clones and drops some. There are 2 million to 2.5 million clones in the sample; more than 85% occur only once, and around 1.7% lies in the top ten. In regard to this clone: The antigen remains unidentified.

This CDR3 is built from 16 residues. V dropped 1 base and J dropped 5; count of bases not matched to a gene: 0. CDR1 LGHNA and CDR2 YSLEER come from the germline V gene. Findings and caveats of the study: Generally, naive subsets came out with larger estimated richness than memory subsets. In a few donors, around 5% of naive CD4 clonotypes appeared in common.

In the naive CD8 group, cells lacked CD45RO and were positively selected for CCR7, so terminally differentiated effector memory CD45RA+ cells were left out. The chain carries TRBV4-3 and TRBJ2-2; the match to TRBD2 covers 14 bases. The material sequenced was naive CD8+ T cells from PBMCs. This TCR was recovered from a man younger than 35 in good health. Some clones in this sample may be carry-over from other donors' samples. CDR3 sequence: CASSQGTSGGTGELFF. In DNA, the CDR3 is TGCGCCAGCAGCCAAGGGACTAGCGGGGGGACCGGGGAGCTGTTTTTT.